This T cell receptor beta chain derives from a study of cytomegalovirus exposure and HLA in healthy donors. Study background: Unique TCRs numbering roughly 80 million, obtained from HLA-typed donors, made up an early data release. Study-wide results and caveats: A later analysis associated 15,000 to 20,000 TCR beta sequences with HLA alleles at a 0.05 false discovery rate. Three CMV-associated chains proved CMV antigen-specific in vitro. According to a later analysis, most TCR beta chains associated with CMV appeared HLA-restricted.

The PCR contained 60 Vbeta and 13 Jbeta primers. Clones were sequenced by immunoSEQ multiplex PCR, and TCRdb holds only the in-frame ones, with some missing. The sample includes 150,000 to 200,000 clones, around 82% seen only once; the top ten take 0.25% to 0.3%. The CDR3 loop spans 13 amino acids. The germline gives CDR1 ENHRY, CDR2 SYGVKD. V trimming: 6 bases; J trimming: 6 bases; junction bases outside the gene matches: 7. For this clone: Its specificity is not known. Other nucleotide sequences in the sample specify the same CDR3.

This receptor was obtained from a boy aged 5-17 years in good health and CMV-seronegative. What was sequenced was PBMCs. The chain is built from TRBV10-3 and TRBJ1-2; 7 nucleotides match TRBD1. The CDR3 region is CAISETGMNGYTF. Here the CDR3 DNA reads TGTGCCATCAGCGAGACAGGGATGAATGGCTACACCTTC.